This is a list of T cell receptor beta chains from one sample in a study of T cell responses to AZD1222 COVID-19 vaccine. Libraries were prepared by immunoSEQ multiplex PCR; TCRdb keeps only in-frame clonotypes and omits some of them. Among 130,000 to 150,000 clones listed, around 91% were seen once. Here the sequenced sample was peripheral blood, taken on day 0 of AZD1222 vaccination. The source is an adult in good health. Both conserved end residues are trimmed from each CDR3. Fields, in order: V gene, D gene, CDR3 protein. D genes are given only for firm matches.

v_gene: TRBV12-3/TRBV12-4; d_gene: .; CDR3aa: ASSRPPGRQF
v_gene: TRBV5-1; d_gene: .; CDR3aa: ASSPVRSYNEQF
v_gene: TRBV3-1/TRBV3-2; d_gene: TRBD2; CDR3aa: ASSHSGGGGASPRKETQY
v_gene: TRBV25-1; d_gene: .; CDR3aa: ASSDFGSPTDTQY
v_gene: TRBV4-2; d_gene: .; CDR3aa: ASNQDGNQPQH
v_gene: TRBV7-9; d_gene: TRBD1; CDR3aa: ASSQGQGNTEAF
v_gene: TRBV19; d_gene: TRBD2; CDR3aa: ASRNLAGGENEQF
v_gene: TRBV6-5; d_gene: TRBD1; CDR3aa: ASRLTGGSYEQY
v_gene: TRBV7-2; d_gene: TRBD2; CDR3aa: ASSSGLAGGLNTQY
v_gene: TRBV5-1; d_gene: .; CDR3aa: ASKGHRNTEAF
v_gene: TRBV27; d_gene: TRBD1; CDR3aa: ASSRTGAYEQY
v_gene: TRBV7-2; d_gene: .; CDR3aa: ASSRGEVYEQY
v_gene: TRBV30; d_gene: .; CDR3aa: AWSAGGGREAF
v_gene: TRBV18; d_gene: .; CDR3aa: ASSSGQNTEAF
v_gene: TRBV18; d_gene: .; CDR3aa: ASSPGQNTEAF
v_gene: TRBV7-9; d_gene: .; CDR3aa: ASGTSRNTEAF
v_gene: TRBV5-5; d_gene: .; CDR3aa: ASSLVRGKYEQY
v_gene: TRBV7-2; d_gene: TRBD2; CDR3aa: ASSLVPVAGSTDTQY
v_gene: TRBV20-1; d_gene: .; CDR3aa: SGERADEAF
v_gene: TRBV6-2/TRBV6-3; d_gene: .; CDR3aa: ASSPVGGGYT
v_gene: TRBV14; d_gene: .; CDR3aa: ASSHRLSHSDTQY
v_gene: TRBV7-3; d_gene: TRBD1; CDR3aa: ASSSTGVTEAF
v_gene: TRBV28; d_gene: .; CDR3aa: ASKGDVRGYT
v_gene: TRBV11-2; d_gene: .; CDR3aa: ASSLGAGEIDYEQY
v_gene: TRBV6-5; d_gene: .; CDR3aa: ASSYFAGELF
v_gene: TRBV19; d_gene: TRBD1; CDR3aa: ASSFPVAGGADGYT
v_gene: TRBV15; d_gene: TRBD1; CDR3aa: ATSSRTGADKGGYT
v_gene: TRBV18; d_gene: .; CDR3aa: ASSPSHRDTGELF
v_gene: TRBV9; d_gene: .; CDR3aa: ASSDGLSEQY
v_gene: TRBV3-1/TRBV3-2; d_gene: TRBD2; CDR3aa: ASSPHAGVADTQY
v_gene: TRBV30; d_gene: .; CDR3aa: ACQRSALQETQY
v_gene: TRBV28; d_gene: .; CDR3aa: ASSFNNSPLH
v_gene: TRBV3-1/TRBV3-2; d_gene: .; CDR3aa: ASSPLSQGTQY
v_gene: TRBV24-1; d_gene: .; CDR3aa: ATSGAHSSSYNEQF
v_gene: TRBV18; d_gene: .; CDR3aa: ASSPLPPTGGYT
v_gene: TRBV4-2; d_gene: .; CDR3aa: ASSQDPGHGNEQF
v_gene: TRBV5-1; d_gene: .; CDR3aa: ASSLGGNYEQY
v_gene: TRBV7-3; d_gene: .; CDR3aa: ASSLTVSTGELF
v_gene: TRBV30; d_gene: .; CDR3aa: AWSDRVVSYEQY
v_gene: TRBV2; d_gene: .; CDR3aa: ASSERQGIQPQH
v_gene: TRBV7-2; d_gene: .; CDR3aa: ASSLDWGTGNTIY
v_gene: TRBV3-1/TRBV3-2; d_gene: .; CDR3aa: ASSQIARNTNTEAF